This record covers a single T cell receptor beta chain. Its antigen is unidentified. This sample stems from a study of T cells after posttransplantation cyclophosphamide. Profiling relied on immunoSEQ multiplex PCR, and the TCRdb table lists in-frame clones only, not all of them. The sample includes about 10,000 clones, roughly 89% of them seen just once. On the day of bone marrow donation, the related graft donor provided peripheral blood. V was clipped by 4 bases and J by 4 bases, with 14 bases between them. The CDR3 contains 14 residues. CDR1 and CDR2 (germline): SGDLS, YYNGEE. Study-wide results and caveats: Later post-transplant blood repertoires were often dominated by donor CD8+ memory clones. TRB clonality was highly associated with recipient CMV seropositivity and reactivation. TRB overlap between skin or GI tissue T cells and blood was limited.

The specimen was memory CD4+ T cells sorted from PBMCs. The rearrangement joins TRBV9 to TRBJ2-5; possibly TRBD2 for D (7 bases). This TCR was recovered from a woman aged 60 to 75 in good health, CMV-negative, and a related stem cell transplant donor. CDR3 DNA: TGTGCCAGCAGCCCCAGAGGGGGGGCAGAGACCCAGTACTTC. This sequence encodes CASSPRGGAETQYF.